The 26 T cell receptor beta chains below all came from one sample that was sequenced in a study of CD8 T cells in Susac syndrome. It was with random hexamers that about 0.45 to 1 ug RNA was reverse transcribed. TCRdb used MiXCR to reprocess the immunoSEQ multiplex PCR reads, holding one entry per CDR3 protein. The sample records roughly 250,000 distinct CDR3 sequences, 90% to 96% being singletons. Specimen: CD4+ T cells from PBMCs. The receptors come from a human donor with Susac syndrome.

The rearrangement uses TRBV28 and TRBJ2-7; D is possibly TRBD1 (5 bases). Germline V gene sequence: CDR1 MDHEN, CDR2 SYDVKM. V shed 2 bases and J shed 1 base, with 12 bases lying between them. The CDR3 totals 15 residues. CDR3 in amino acids: CASSLRTTFSYEQYF. CDR3 DNA sequence: TGTGCCAGCAGTTTAAGGACAACTTTTTCCTACGAGCAGTACTTC.

The chain is built from TRBV9 and TRBJ1-1, with no clear D. V was clipped by 3 bases and J by 8 bases, with 20 bases between them. In germline, CDR1 is SGDLS, CDR2 YYNGEE. The CDR3 totals 15 residues. CDR3 nucleotide sequence: TGTGCCAGCAGCGCCACTGGACGCGGGGTGGAGGAAGCTTTCTTT. Translation: CASSATGRGVEEAFF.

This clonotype was seen just once. The chain carries TRBV2 and TRBJ1-5; D uncertain. The germline gives CDR1 SNHLY, CDR2 FYNNEI. Trimming cost V 8 bases and J 0 bases, with 11 bases left between them. This CDR3 spans 14 amino acids. The CDR3 protein is CASQQANSNQPQHF. The CDR3 DNA reads as TGTGCCAGCCAGCAGGCTAATAGCAATCAGCCCCAGCATTTT.

The V and J genes are TRBV11-2 and TRBJ2-4; D ambiguous. Germline CDR1 is SGHAT and CDR2 is FQNNGV. V was trimmed by 1 base and J by 0 bases, leaving 10 bases between them. This CDR3 comprises 16 residues. The CDR3 region has the DNA TGTGCCAGCAGCTTAGGCCCAGCCCTAGCCAAAAACATTCAGTACTTC. It specifies CASSLGPALAKNIQYF.

The rearrangement joins TRBV29-1 to TRBJ2-7; TRBD2 aligns across 8 bases. The trim removed 3 bases at V and 4 bases at J, leaving 2 bases unmatched. The CDR3 runs 12 residues. Germline CDR1 reads SQVTM; CDR2 reads ANQGSEA. Written as DNA, the CDR3 is TGCAGCGTTGAGGGCGGGAGGTACGAGCAGTACTTC. It codes for CSVEGGRYEQYF.

This rearrangement joins TRBV20-1 to TRBJ1-5; D unclear. V shed 3 bases and J shed 1 base, with 10 bases lying between them. Per germline, CDR1 DFQATT and CDR2 SNEGSKA (reference sequence). The CDR3 loop spans 14 amino acids. CDR3 in amino acids: CSASTRVSNQPQHF. CDR3 nucleotide sequence: TGCAGTGCTAGTACTAGGGTGAGCAATCAGCCCCAGCATTTT.

This chain connects TRBV5-1 to TRBJ1-1; tentatively, D is TRBD1 (5 bases). This CDR3 contains 14 residues. V gave up 0 bases and J gave up 4 bases, with 10 bases separating them. Germline assignment: CDR1 SGHRS and CDR2 YFSETQ. The CDR3 DNA is TGCGCCAGCAGCTTGGACACCGGGACCACTGAAGCTTTCTTT. This sequence encodes CASSLDTGTTEAFF.

The chain uses TRBV18 and TRBJ2-5; 9 bases agree with TRBD1. The CDR3 has 15 amino acids. Germline V lookup: CDR1 KGHSH, CDR2 LQKENI. Trimming cost V 2 bases and J 2 bases; bases outside gene matches: 3. The CDR3 coding sequence is TGTGCCAGCTCACCATTTGGGACAGGGCAAGAGACCCAGTACTTC. This translates into CASSPFGTGQETQYF.

This rearrangement joins TRBV30 to TRBJ2-1; 11 bases are shared with TRBD2. Germline CDR1 and CDR2: GTSNPN and SVGIG (reference sequence). V trimming: 5 bases; J trimming: 11 bases; junction bases outside the gene matches: 8. The CDR3 spans 13 residues. The CDR3 nucleotides read TGTGCCTGGGAGACCGGGACTAGCGGTAAGCAGTTCTTC. This gives the protein CAWETGTSGKQFF.

The count of this clonotype is one. V is TRBV2 and J is TRBJ1-5; possible D gene TRBD1, 5 bases. The CDR3 loop spans 14 amino acids. V lost 1 base, J lost 3 bases, and 7 bases lay in between. From germline, CDR1 is SNHLY and CDR2 FYNNEI. The CDR3 region has the DNA TGTGCCAGCAGTGAAGTAGGGGACAATCAGCCCCAGCATTTT. This sequence encodes CASSEVGDNQPQHF.

CDR3 sequence (DNA): TGCAGCGTTAACCTGGGAGGGACACAAGAGACCCAGTACTTC. This gives the protein CSVNLGGTQETQYF. This rearrangement joins TRBV29-1 to TRBJ2-5; D may be TRBD2 (7 bases). Germline V lookup: CDR1 SQVTM, CDR2 ANQGSEA. The V end was cut by 5 bases, the J end by 2 bases, with 15 bases between. CDR3 length equals 14 residues.

V and J are TRBV6-1 and TRBJ2-2; 13 nucleotides align to TRBD2. Trimming at V came to 5 bases and at J to 6 bases, leaving 9 bases not matched to a gene. Per the germline V gene, CDR1 is MNHNS and CDR2 is SASEGT. The CDR3 sequence is 17 residues long. CDR3 protein: CASSRRLAGGRAGELFF. DNA of the CDR3: TGTGCCAGCAGTCGAAGACTAGCGGGAGGCCGAGCCGGGGAGCTGTTTTTT.

This rearrangement joins TRBV29-1 to TRBJ2-1; the match to TRBD2 covers 14 bases. The junction had 7 bases not matched to a gene; V was cut back by 7 bases and J by 8 bases. The CDR3 has 14 residues. Germline loops: CDR1 SQVTM, CDR2 ANQGSEA. The CDR3 coding sequence is TGCAGCGGAACCGGGACTAGCGGGAGCCATGAGCAGTTCTTC. Translating it yields CSGTGTSGSHEQFF.

The rearrangement joins TRBV9 to TRBJ2-7, with 9 nucleotides matching TRBD2. V dropped 3 bases and J dropped 4; count of bases not matched to a gene: 2. The CDR3 consists of 13 residues. Per germline, CDR1 SGDLS and CDR2 YYNGEE. This CDR3 reads CASSEGLAYEQYF. Written as DNA, the CDR3 is TGTGCCAGCAGCGAGGGACTAGCTTACGAGCAGTACTTC.

The chain has TRBV5-1 and TRBJ1-5; D unclear. V was trimmed by 2 bases and J by 4 bases, leaving 7 bases between them. This CDR3 spans 13 amino acids. Germline CDR1 and CDR2: SGHRS and YFSETQ. In nucleotides, the CDR3 is TGCGCCAGCAGCTTAGACCCTAATCAGCCCCAGCATTTT. Its translation: CASSLDPNQPQHF.

The CDR3 sequence: CSARDVTEKEGGYTF. CDR3 DNA sequence: TGCAGTGCTAGAGATGTGACGGAGAAGGAGGGGGGCTACACCTTC. The rearrangement uses TRBV20-1 and TRBJ1-2, with a tentative D call TRBD1 (5 bases). Trimming took off 0 bases at V and 8 bases at J, with 19 bases between the two ends. The CDR3 has 15 amino acids. Germline CDR1 is DFQATT and CDR2 is SNEGSKA (reference sequence).

This chain uses TRBV6-1 with TRBJ2-7; D might be TRBD1 (5 bases). This CDR3 has 14 residues. CDR1 is MNHNS, CDR2 SASEGT, per germline. V was trimmed by 6 bases and J by 0 bases, leaving 12 bases between them. The CDR3, as DNA: TGTGCCAGCAGCCCGACAGTAAGCTCCTACGAGCAGTACTTC. This codes for CASSPTVSSYEQYF.

The chain recombines TRBV24-1 with TRBJ1-2; no clear D. There are 13 residues in the CDR3. Trimming removed 0 bases from V and 5 bases from J, with 6 bases in between. CDR1 KGHDR and CDR2 SFDVKD come from the germline V gene. CDR3 sequence (DNA): TGTGCCACCAGTGATTTGCTGAAATATGGCTACACCTTC. The encoded protein is CATSDLLKYGYTF.

Remarks on this clonotype: One end of the junction varies from germline; a read error may be responsible. J is TRBJ2-5 and V is TRBV29-1; D uncertain. This CDR3 spans 12 amino acids. Germline CDR1 SQVTM, CDR2 ANQGSEA. CDR3 sequence reads: CSVEGLRETQYF. Here the CDR3 DNA reads TGCAGCGTAGAAGGGCTCCGGGAGACCCAGTACTTC.

V is TRBV20-1 and J is TRBJ1-5; D perhaps matches TRBD1 (6 bases). The CDR3 is 15 amino acids. Between the trimmed V and J ends, which lost 0 bases and 3 bases, there was a span of 12 bases. Germline assignment: CDR1 DFQATT and CDR2 SNEGSKA (reference sequence). The CDR3 loop reads CSAREGGGPNQPQHF. The CDR3 DNA follows: TGCAGTGCTAGAGAAGGGGGGGGACCCAATCAGCCCCAGCATTTT.

This clonotype appeared once. This chain uses TRBV28 with TRBJ2-7, with 9 bases identical to TRBD1. This CDR3 is 12 amino acids long. The V gene's germline CDR1 is MDHEN and CDR2 SYDVKM. The V and J ends lost 5 bases and 5 bases, in that order; junction bases with no gene match: 1. The CDR3 DNA reads as TGTGCCAGCAGTGACAGGGGGGACGAGCAGTACTTC. It codes for CASSDRGDEQYF. The full variable domain, its missing parts supplied by reference TRBV28 and TRBJ2-7, is DVKVTQSSRYLVKRTGEKVFLECVQDMDHENMFWYRQDPGLGLRLIYFSYDVKMKEKGDIPEGYSVSREKKERFSLILESASTNQTSMYLCASSDRGDEQYFGPGTRLTVT.

This chain connects TRBV9 to TRBJ2-4; D unresolved. Trimming removed 2 bases at V and 0 bases at J, with 6 bases between. This CDR3 comprises 14 residues. CDR1 and CDR2 (germline): SGDLS, YYNGEE. CDR3 nucleotides: TGTGCCAGCAGCGTTACCATAGCCAAAAACATTCAGTACTTC. This translates into CASSVTIAKNIQYF.

V is TRBV7-9 and J is TRBJ2-1; perhaps TRBD2 as D (5 bases). V lost 2 bases to trimming and J lost 14 bases, with 16 bases between them. Germline V gene lookup returns CDR1 SEHNR and CDR2 FQNEAQ (reference sequence). The CDR3 has 13 residues. CDR3 in DNA: TGTGCCAGCAGCTTAACCGGGGTCGGGGAAGAGTTCTTC. This encodes CASSLTGVGEEFF.

About this clonotype itself: Because the CDR3's place on the DNA is in doubt, the DNA is left out and the CDR3 is given as listed by TCRdb. The rearrangement joins TRBV20-1 to TRBJ2-2; no check of the table's D call, TRBD1, against the DNA was made. Germline loops: CDR1 DFQATT, CDR2 SNEGSKA (reference sequence). The CDR3 is 14 amino acids long, termini counted. CDR3 amino acids: CSASSGATPGSCFF.

J is TRBJ1-4 and V is TRBV6-5; 9 bases are a match to TRBD1. V shed 0 bases, J shed 5 bases, and the junction held 1 base outside the gene matches. This CDR3 has 15 amino acids. Germline CDR1 reads MNHEY; CDR2 reads SVGAGI. CDR3 nucleotide sequence: TGTGCCAGCAGTTACTCAGACAGGGGGAATGAAAAACTGTTTTTT. Translating gives CASSYSDRGNEKLFF.

This clonotype was recorded once. The V call is TRBV30, the J call TRBJ2-5; no clear D. The CDR3 is made up of 15 amino acids. V was trimmed by 1 base and J by 0 bases, leaving 12 bases between them. Per germline, CDR1 GTSNPN and CDR2 SVGIG (reference sequence). The CDR3: CAWSGDAGYQETQYF. DNA for the CDR3: TGTGCCTGGAGTGGGGATGCAGGCTACCAAGAGACCCAGTACTTC. Drawing the rest from reference TRBV30 and TRBJ2-5, the complete variable domain is SQTIHQWPATLVQPVGSPLSLECTVEGTSNPNLYWYRQAAGRGLQLLFYSVGIGQISSEVPQNLSASRPQDRQFILSSKKLLLSDSGFYLCAWSGDAGYQETQYFGPGTRLLVL.